The source of this T cell receptor (beta chain) is a study of blood T cells in healthy people across ages. This CDR3 has 13 amino acids. V lost 3 bases, J lost 7 bases, and 13 bases lay in between. CDR1 is LGHDT and CDR2 is YNNKEL in the germline V gene (reference sequence). A minimum of 6 micrograms of total RNA was extracted per sample. This clonotype was seen a single time. A sample-barcoded 5' primer and a J-beta primer mix were used in a second PCR of about 7 to 12 cycles. TCRdb re-derived calls from the 5' RACE reads in MiXCR, one entry per CDR3 protein. Of about a million distinct CDR3 sequences in the sample, roughly two fifths are singletons; the top ten hold approximately 14%.

The sample taken for sequencing was blood. The rearrangement uses TRBV3-1 and TRBJ2-7; a possible D gene is TRBD1 (5 bases). The receptor was derived from a man aged 18-30 years in good health. The CDR3 here is CASSQFRQSEQYF. The CDR3 DNA reads TGTGCCAGCAGCCAGTTTCGACAGTCTGAGCAGTACTTC.